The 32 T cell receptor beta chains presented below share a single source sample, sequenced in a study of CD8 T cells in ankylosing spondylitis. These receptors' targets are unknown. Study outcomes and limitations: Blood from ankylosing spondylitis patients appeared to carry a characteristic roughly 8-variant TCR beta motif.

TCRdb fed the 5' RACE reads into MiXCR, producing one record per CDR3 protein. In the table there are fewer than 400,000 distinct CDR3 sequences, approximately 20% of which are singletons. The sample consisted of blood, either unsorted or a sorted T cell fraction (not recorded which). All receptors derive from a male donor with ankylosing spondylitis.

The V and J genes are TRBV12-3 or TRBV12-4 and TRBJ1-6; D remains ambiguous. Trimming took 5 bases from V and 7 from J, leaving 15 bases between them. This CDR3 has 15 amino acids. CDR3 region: CASSGPGRLNSPLHF. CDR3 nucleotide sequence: TGTGCCAGCAGTGGCCCTGGACGGCTAAATTCACCCCTCCACTTT.

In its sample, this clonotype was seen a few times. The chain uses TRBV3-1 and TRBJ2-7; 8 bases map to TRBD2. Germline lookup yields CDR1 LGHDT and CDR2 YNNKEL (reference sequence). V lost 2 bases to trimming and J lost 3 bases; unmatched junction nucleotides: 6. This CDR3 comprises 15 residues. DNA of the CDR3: TGTGCCAGCAGCCAAACTAGCGGAGCACACTACGAGCAGTACTTC. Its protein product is CASSQTSGAHYEQYF.

Here the CDR3 DNA reads TGTGCCAGTCAGGGCCGGGCCCACCCCAATGAGCAGTTCTTC. Translating it yields CASQGRAHPNEQFF. V usage is TRBV7-2 and J usage is TRBJ2-1, with D possibly TRBD1 on 5 matching bases. The CDR3 covers 14 residues. Germline lookup yields CDR1 SGHTA and CDR2 FQGNSA. V was cut by 9 bases and J by 6 bases, with 18 bases left in between.

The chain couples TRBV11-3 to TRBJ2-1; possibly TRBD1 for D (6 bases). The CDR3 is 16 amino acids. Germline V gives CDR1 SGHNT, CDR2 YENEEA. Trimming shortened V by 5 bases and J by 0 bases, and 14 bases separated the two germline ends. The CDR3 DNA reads TGTGCCAGCAGCCCGGGACACCGAAGCTCCTACAATGAGCAGTTCTTC. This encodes CASSPGHRSSYNEQFF.

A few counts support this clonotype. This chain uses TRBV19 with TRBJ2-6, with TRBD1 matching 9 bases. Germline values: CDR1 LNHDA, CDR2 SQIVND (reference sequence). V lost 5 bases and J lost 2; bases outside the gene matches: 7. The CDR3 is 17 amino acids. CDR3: CASSSGTGTAGANVLTF. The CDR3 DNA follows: TGTGCCAGTAGTTCCGGGACAGGGACTGCTGGGGCCAACGTCCTGACTTTC. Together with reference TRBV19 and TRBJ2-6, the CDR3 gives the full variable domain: DGGITQSPKYLFRKEGQNVTLSCEQNLNHDAMYWYRQDPGQGLRLIYYSQIVNDFQKGDIAEGYSVSREKKESFPLTVTSAQKNPTAFYLCASSSGTGTAGANVLTFGAGSRLTVL.

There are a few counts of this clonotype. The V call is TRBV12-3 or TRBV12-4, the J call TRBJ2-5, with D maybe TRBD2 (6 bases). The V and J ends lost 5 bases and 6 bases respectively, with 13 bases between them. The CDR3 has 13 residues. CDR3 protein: CASSAGGSKTQYF. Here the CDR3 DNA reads TGTGCCAGCAGTGCCGGGGGTTCGAAGACCCAGTACTTC.

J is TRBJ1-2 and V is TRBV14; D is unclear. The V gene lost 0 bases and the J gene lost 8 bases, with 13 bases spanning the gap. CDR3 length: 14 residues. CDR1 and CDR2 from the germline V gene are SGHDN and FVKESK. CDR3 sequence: CASSQDLGRPGYTF. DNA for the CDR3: TGTGCCAGCAGCCAAGATCTAGGGAGACCGGGCTACACCTTC.

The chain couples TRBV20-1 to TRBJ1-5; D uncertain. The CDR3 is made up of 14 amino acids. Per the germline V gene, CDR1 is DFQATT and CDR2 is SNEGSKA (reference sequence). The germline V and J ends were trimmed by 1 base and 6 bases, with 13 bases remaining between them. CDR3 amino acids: CSARAGIDGQPQHF. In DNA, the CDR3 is TGCAGTGCTAGAGCAGGAATCGACGGTCAGCCCCAGCATTTT.

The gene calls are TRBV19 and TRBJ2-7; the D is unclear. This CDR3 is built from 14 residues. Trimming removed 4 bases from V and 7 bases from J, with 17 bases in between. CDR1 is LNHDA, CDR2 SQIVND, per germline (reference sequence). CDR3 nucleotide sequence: TGTGCCAGTAGTAACCCGGGCAGATCGGAGGAGCAGTACTTC. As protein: CASSNPGRSEEQYF.

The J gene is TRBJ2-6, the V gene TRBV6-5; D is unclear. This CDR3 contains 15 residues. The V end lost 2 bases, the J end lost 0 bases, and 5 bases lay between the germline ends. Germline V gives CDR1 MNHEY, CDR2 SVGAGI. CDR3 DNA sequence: TGTGCCAGCAGTTACAGGGCCTCTGGGGCCAACGTCCTGACTTTC. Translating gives CASSYRASGANVLTF.

This CDR3 reads CASSLWGQETNEKLFF. The CDR3 DNA sequence: TGTGCCAGCAGCTTATGGGGACAGGAGACAAATGAAAAACTGTTTTTT. The chain has TRBV7-9 and TRBJ1-4; 8 nucleotides agree with TRBD1. The V and J ends lost 2 bases and 5 bases, in that order; junction bases with no gene match: 7. CDR3 size: 16 residues. CDR1 and CDR2 (germline): SEHNR, FQNEAQ (reference sequence).

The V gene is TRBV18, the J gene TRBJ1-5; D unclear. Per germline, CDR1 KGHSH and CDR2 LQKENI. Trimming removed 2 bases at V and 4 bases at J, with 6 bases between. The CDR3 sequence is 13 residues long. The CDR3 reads CASSPTENQPQHF. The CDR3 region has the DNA TGTGCCAGCTCACCAACCGAGAATCAGCCCCAGCATTTT.

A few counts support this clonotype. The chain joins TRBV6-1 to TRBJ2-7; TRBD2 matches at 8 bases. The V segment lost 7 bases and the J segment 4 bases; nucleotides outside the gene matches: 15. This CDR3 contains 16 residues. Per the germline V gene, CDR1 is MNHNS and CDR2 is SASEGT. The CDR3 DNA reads TGTGCCAGCACCGCCCTAGGGGCGGGAGGATTGTACGAGCAGTACTTC. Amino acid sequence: CASTALGAGGLYEQYF.

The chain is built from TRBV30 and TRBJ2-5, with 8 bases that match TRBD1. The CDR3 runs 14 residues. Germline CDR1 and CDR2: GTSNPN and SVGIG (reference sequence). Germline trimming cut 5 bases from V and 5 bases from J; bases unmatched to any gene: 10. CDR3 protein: CAWVLGQVGETQYF. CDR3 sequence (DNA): TGTGCCTGGGTCCTGGGACAGGTTGGGGAGACCCAGTACTTC. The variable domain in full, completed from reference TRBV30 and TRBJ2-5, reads SQTIHQWPATLVQPVGSPLSLECTVEGTSNPNLYWYRQAAGRGLQLLFYSVGIGQISSEVPQNLSASRPQDRQFILSSKKLLLSDSGFYLCAWVLGQVGETQYFGPGTRLLVL.

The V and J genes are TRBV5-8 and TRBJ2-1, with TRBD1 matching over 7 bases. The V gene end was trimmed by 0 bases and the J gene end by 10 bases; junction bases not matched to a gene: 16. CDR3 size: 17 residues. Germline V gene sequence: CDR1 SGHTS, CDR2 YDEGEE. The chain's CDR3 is CASSLGNRDSVIGEQFF. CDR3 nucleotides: TGTGCCAGCAGCTTGGGGAACCGGGACAGCGTAATTGGGGAGCAGTTCTTC.

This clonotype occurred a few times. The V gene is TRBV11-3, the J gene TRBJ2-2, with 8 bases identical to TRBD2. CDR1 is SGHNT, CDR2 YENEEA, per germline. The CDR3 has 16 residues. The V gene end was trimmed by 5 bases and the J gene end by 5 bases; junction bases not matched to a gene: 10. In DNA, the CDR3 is TGTGCCAGCAGCGCCCCGGGACTAGTCAGGACCGGGGAGCTGTTTTTT. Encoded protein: CASSAPGLVRTGELFF. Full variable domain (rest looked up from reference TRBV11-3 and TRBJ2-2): EAGVVQSPRYKIIEKKQPVAFWCNPISGHNTLYWYLQNLGQGPELLIRYENEEAVDDSQLPKDRFSAERLKGVDSTLKIQPAELGDSAVYLCASSAPGLVRTGELFFGEGSRLTVL.

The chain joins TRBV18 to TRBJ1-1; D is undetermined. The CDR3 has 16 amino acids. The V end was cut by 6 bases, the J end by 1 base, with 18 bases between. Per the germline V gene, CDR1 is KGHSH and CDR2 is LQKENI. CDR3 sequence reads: CASSSTRQTQNTEAFF. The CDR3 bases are TGTGCCAGCTCCTCGACCCGACAAACCCAGAACACTGAAGCTTTCTTT.

CDR3 DNA: TGTGCCAGCTCACCTTGGACAGGGGTCTCTGGGGCCAACGTCCTGACTTTC. Protein product: CASSPWTGVSGANVLTF. This sequence joins TRBV18 and TRBJ2-6, with TRBD1 identical over 9 bases. The CDR3 has 17 amino acids. Germline loops: CDR1 KGHSH, CDR2 LQKENI. The V and J ends lost 3 bases and 0 bases, in that order; junction bases with no gene match: 3.

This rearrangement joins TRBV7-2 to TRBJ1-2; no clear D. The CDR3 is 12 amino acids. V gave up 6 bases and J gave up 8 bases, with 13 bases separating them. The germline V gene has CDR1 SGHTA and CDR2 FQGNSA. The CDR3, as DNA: TGTGCCAGCAGTCCCCCCACGGGCGGCTACACCTTC. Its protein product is CASSPPTGGYTF. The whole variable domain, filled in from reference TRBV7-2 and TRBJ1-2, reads GAGVSQSPSNKVTEKGKDVELRCDPISGHTALYWYRQSLGQGLEFLIYFQGNSAPDKSGLPSDRFSAERTGGSVSTLTIQRTQQEDSAVYLCASSPPTGGYTFGSGTRLTVV.

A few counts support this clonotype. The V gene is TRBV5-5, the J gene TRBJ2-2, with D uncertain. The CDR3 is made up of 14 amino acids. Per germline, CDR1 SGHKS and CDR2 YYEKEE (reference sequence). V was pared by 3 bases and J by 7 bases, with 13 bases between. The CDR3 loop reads CASSSLMENGELFF. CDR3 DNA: TGTGCCAGCAGCTCCTTAATGGAAAACGGGGAGCTGTTTTTT. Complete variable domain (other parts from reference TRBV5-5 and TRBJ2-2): DAGVTQSPTHLIKTRGQQVTLRCSPISGHKSVSWYQQVLGQGPQFIFQYYEKEERGRGNFPDRFSARQFPNYSSELNVNALLLGDSALYLCASSSLMENGELFFGEGSRLTVL.

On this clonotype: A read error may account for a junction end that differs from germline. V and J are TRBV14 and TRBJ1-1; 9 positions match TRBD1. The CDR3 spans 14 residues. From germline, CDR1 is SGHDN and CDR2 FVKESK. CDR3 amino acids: CPSSQNRQGVSAFF. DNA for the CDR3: TGTCCCAGCAGCCAGAATAGACAGGGGGTATCGGCTTTCTTT.

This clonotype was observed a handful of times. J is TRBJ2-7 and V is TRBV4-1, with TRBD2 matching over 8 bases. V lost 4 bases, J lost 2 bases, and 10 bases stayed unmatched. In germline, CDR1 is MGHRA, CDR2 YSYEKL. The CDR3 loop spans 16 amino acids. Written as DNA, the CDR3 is TGCGCCAGCAGCCGTTGGGGAACGGGAGGGGCCTACGAGCAGTACTTC. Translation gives CASSRWGTGGAYEQYF.

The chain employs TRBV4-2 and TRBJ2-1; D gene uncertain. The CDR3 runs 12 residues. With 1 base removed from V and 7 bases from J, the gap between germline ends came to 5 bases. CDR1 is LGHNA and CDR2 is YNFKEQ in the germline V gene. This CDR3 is CASSQGRNEQFF. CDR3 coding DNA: TGTGCCAGCAGCCAAGGACGTAATGAGCAGTTCTTC.

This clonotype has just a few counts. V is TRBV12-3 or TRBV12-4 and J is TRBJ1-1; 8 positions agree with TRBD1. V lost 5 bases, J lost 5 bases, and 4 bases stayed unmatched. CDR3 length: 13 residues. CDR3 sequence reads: CASSRTGGTEAFF. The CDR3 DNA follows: TGTGCCAGCAGTCGTACAGGGGGTACTGAAGCTTTCTTT.

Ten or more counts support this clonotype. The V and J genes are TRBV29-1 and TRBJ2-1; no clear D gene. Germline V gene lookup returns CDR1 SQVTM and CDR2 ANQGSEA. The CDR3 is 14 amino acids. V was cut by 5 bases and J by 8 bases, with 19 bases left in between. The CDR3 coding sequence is TGCAGCGTTTTCGGAGCGCCTGCCGGGTATGAGCAGTTCTTC. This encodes CSVFGAPAGYEQFF.

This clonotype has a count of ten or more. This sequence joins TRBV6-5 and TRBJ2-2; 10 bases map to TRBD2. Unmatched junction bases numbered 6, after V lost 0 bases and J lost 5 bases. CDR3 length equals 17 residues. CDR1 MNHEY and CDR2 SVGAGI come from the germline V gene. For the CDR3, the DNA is TGTGCCAGCAGTTACTCGGTAGTAGCGGGAGGTACCGGGGAGCTGTTTTTT. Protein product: CASSYSVVAGGTGELFF.

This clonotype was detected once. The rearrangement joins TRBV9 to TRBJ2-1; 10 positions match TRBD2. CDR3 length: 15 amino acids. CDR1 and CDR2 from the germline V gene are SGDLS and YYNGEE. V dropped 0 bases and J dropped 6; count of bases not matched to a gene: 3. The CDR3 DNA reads TGTGCCAGCAGCGTAGGGACTAGCGGACTCAATGAGCAGTTCTTC. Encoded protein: CASSVGTSGLNEQFF.

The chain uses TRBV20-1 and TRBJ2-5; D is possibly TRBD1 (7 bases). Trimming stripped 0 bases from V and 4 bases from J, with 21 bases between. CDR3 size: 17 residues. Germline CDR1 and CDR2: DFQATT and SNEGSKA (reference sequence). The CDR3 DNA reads TGCAGTGCTAGAGATCCAATTTGGACAGGAGGGCCAGAGACCCAGTACTTC. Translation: CSARDPIWTGGPETQYF.

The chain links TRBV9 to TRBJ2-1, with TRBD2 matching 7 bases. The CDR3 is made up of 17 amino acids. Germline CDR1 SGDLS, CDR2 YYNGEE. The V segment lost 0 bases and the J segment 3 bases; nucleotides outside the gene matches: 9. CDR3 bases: TGTGCCAGCAGCGTAGCTTGGGCGGGGGACCACTACAATGAGCAGTTCTTC. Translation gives CASSVAWAGDHYNEQFF.

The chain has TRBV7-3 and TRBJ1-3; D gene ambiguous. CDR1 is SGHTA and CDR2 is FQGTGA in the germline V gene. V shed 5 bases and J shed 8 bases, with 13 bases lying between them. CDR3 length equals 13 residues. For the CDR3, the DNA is TGTGCCAGCAGCACCGGACCCGAGGACACCATATATTTT. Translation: CASSTGPEDTIYF.

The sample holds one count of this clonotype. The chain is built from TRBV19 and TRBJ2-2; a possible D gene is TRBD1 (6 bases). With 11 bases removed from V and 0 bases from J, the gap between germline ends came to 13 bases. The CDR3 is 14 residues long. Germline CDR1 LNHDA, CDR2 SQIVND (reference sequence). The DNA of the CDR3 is TGTGCCGGCAAGGACAGATCGAACACCGGGGAGCTGTTTTTT. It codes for CAGKDRSNTGELFF.

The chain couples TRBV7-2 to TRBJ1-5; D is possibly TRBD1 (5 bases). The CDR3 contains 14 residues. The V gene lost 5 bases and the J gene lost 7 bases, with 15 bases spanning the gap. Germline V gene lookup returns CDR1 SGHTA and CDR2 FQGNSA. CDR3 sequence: CASSIREGKQPQHF. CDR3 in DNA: TGTGCCAGCAGCATCAGGGAGGGAAAACAGCCCCAGCATTTT.